This entry is about one TCR beta chain. Its antigen is unknown. No clone much larger than this one lies a single base away; base qualities are absent. Inclusive of the bounding cysteine and phenylalanine, the CDR3 is 14 residues long. Left in the record is the CDR3 DNA by itself, 42 bases read in frame from the first base. The germline V gene gives CDR1 as MNHNS and CDR2 as SASEGT. For this chain, trimming is 6 bases at the V end and 1 base at the J end, and the number of junction bases without a gene match is 4. This entry is derived from a study of CD8+ T cells in alopecia areata (dated by TCRdb to 2016 to 2019). As for the study more broadly: Treated patients were enrolled in an open-label pilot trial of oral tofacitinib, 5 to 10 mg twice daily, for moderate-to-severe alopecia areata. Patients received tofacitinib for 6 to 18 months and were then followed off drug for 6 months to check for delayed response and recurrence. The study used high-throughput TCRbeta sequencing to examine T cell clonal expansion in alopecia areata, in both the C3H/HeJ mouse model and human patients. In humans, TCRbeta sequencing was performed on scalp tissue and on sorted CD4+ and CD8+ peripheral blood T cells from healthy controls and from patients with patchy or totalis/universalis alopecia areata. Patients on tofacitinib were biopsied at baseline and after 4 and 24 weeks of treatment, and several of the patients also had a later scalp biopsy. Scalp clonality was compared across normal scalp (n=4), patchy alopecia areata scalp (n=8), and alopecia totalis/universalis scalp (n=8). RNA was extracted with the PAXgene miRNA kit for fixed scalp, the miRNeasy kit for PBMCs, and the RNeasy kit for mouse skin. immunoSEQ multiplex PCR using 35 Vbeta forward primers and 13 Jbeta reverse primers was used to amplify TCRbeta CDR3 regions.

The sample's time point label, decoded: baseline before oral tofacitinib. Lesional scalp punch biopsies and peripheral blood were collected from alopecia areata patients. PBMCs were isolated by density centrifugation and stained for CD3, CD4 and CD8, and CD4+ and CD8+ T cells were sorted on a FACSAria. The library was prepared using the immunoSEQ multiplex PCR assay. RNA was extracted from all samples and reverse transcribed into cDNA as template for TCR sequencing. SuperScript III was used for first-strand cDNA synthesis, primed with a 2:1 mix of oligo-dT and random hexamers. A synthetic immune receptor repertoire was used to measure amplification bias, and any remaining bias was corrected computationally. Per the source publication's procedure: Raw reads were preprocessed for error removal, and CDR3 was defined according to IMGT conventions as running from the conserved cysteine to phenylalanine. Clonality was calculated as 1 minus Shannon entropy normalized by log2 of the number of productive unique TCRs. CD4 or CD8 identity of scalp clones was inferred by cross-referencing scalp TCRbeta sequences with sorted blood CD4 and CD8 repertoires. Not all clones reach the TCRdb copy of this immuneACCESS table, which keeps in-frame sequences only. Checked studies attribute under half of the gap to unresolved V genes and leave the rest unexplained. That table furnishes V, J and clone size, whereas the DNA furnished D and trimming. This sample lists more than 200,000 clones; under 70% were detected once. Approximately 1.2% of the sample goes to the ten largest clones.

Results the study describes overall, beyond this receptor: Shared TCR sequences between patients were less evident than in mice, which may be partly attributable to HLA diversity in the patient population. Resident alphabeta T cells in normal human skin are also sequenced, complicating scalp TCR repertoire analysis, unlike mouse skin dominated by gammadelta T cells. Compared with normal scalp, lesional scalp, particularly in alopecia totalis/universalis, had higher clonality and more expanded CD8+ clones, which suggests antigenic drive.

The sequence came from a human donor with alopecia areata. The sample here was CD4+ T cells sorted from blood, taken at week 0. The chain was built from TRBV6-1 and TRBJ1-1, with 8 bases matching TRBD1. The CDR3 reads CASRIGQGNTEAFF. At the DNA level, the sequence is TGTGCCAGCAGGATAGGACAGGGGAACACTGAAGCTTTCTTT.